The rows below give T cell receptor beta chains drawn from one sample of a study of blood T cell repertoires in COVID-19. Sequencing used immunoSEQ multiplex PCR; TCRdb keeps in-frame clones, though not all of them. The sample lists over 130,000 clones; approximately 85% were seen once. Sequences were obtained from peripheral blood. The source of these receptors is a man in his forties or fifties with acute or convalescent COVID-19. The CDR3 runs from the conserved cysteine through the conserved F or W. The order of the fields is clone size, V gene, D gene, J gene, CDR3 DNA, CDR3 protein. D genes are given only for firm matches. Some rows have no size entry. The others give once, few or many, or a class for an expanded clone.

-,TRBV2,-,TRBJ1-2,TGTGCCAGCAGTGATGACGGGAACTATGGCTACACCTTC,CASSDDGNYGYTF
-,TRBV28,TRBD2,TRBJ2-7,TGTGCCAGCAGTGCACTAGCGGGAGGAATACAAGGGTACGAGCAGTACTTC,CASSALAGGIQGYEQYF
-,TRBV11-2,TRBD2,TRBJ2-1,TGTGCCAGCAGCTTAGGAGCGGGGGGCATCAGCTCCTACAATGAGCAGTTCTTC,CASSLGAGGISSYNEQFF
-,TRBV15,-,TRBJ2-3,TGTGCCACCAGCAGAGATTTCGTCCAGGGCACGCAGTATTTT,CATSRDFVQGTQYF
-,TRBV25-1,-,TRBJ1-2,TGTGCCAGCAGTGAAGCAGGGGAGTATGTGAGGGACTATGGCTACACCTTC,CASSEAGEYVRDYGYTF
once,TRBV6-2/TRBV6-3,TRBD1,TRBJ2-7,TGTGCCAGCAGTTTCGGGACAGGGAACGAGCAGTACTTC,CASSFGTGNEQYF
-,TRBV11-3,TRBD1,TRBJ2-7,TGTGCCAGCAGCTCAGGAGGACAGGCCTACGAGCAGTACTTC,CASSSGGQAYEQYF
-,TRBV21-1,-,TRBJ2-2,TGTGCCAGCAGCAACAGGGTGGGATCAAACACCGGGGAGCTGTTTTTT,CASSNRVGSNTGELFF
-,TRBV6-2/TRBV6-3,TRBD2,TRBJ2-1,TGTGCCAGCAGTCGAATAGCGGGAGGCAAGAATGAGCAGTTCTTC,CASSRIAGGKNEQFF
few,TRBV2,TRBD1,TRBJ2-5,TGTGCCAGCTCTTTCTGGGTTGACAGGGACAGCGAGACCCAGTACTTC,CASSFWVDRDSETQYF
-,TRBV19,-,TRBJ1-4,TGTGCCGCCTCCGGACCGGGGATGAGTCCTGAAAAACTGTTTTTT,CAASGPGMSPEKLFF
-,TRBV10-3,TRBD2,TRBJ2-3,TGTGCCAGTGGACTAGCGGGGCCCACAGATACGCAGTATTTT,CASGLAGPTDTQYF
-,TRBV14,-,TRBJ2-7,TGTGCCAGCAGCATCGGGGGACAGCTAACATACGAGCAGTACTTC,CASSIGGQLTYEQYF
once,TRBV9,-,TRBJ2-1,TGTGCCAGCAGCGTCCGGGGTCCCTACAATGAGCAGTTCTTC,CASSVRGPYNEQFF
-,TRBV30,-,TRBJ1-6,TGTGCCTGGAGCGCAGAACAGGGAAGGGGGTCACCCCTCCACTTT,CAWSAEQGRGSPLHF
-,TRBV11-3,-,TRBJ1-2,TGTGCCAGCAGCTTAGGCCAGGGCTCCTATGGCTACACCTTC,CASSLGQGSYGYTF
-,TRBV11-2,TRBD2,TRBJ2-1,TGTGCCAGCAGCCCCCTTTCCGGGACTAGCGGGACCTCCTACAATGAGCAGTTCTTC,CASSPLSGTSGTSYNEQFF
once,TRBV19,TRBD1,TRBJ2-2,TGTGCCAGTACCTACAGGGGGCAAACCGGGGAGCTGTTTTTT,CASTYRGQTGELFF
-,TRBV18,-,TRBJ1-2,TGTGCCAGCTCACCCCCGACCGGTTTGGGGGCGACTAACTATGGCTACACCTTC,CASSPPTGLGATNYGYTF
once,TRBV6-5,TRBD1,TRBJ1-2,TGTGCCAGCAGTTACCTGTCCCAGGGGGAAGGCGGCTACACCTTC,CASSYLSQGEGGYTF
-,TRBV24-1,TRBD2,TRBJ2-1,TGTGCCACCAGTGATTTGACGTCCGATAGCGGGATCAATGAGCAGTTCTTC,CATSDLTSDSGINEQFF
-,TRBV18,TRBD1,TRBJ2-7,TGTGCCAGCTCACCTCTTGGGACAGGCAACTCCTACGAGCAGTACTTC,CASSPLGTGNSYEQYF
-,TRBV28,-,TRBJ1-4,TGTGCCAGCAGTCCACCTGCGGTAGGAGAAAAACTGTTTTTT,CASSPPAVGEKLFF
-,TRBV11-2,-,TRBJ2-3,TGTGCCATATCCAGGGGGGCCTGGGATACGCAGTATTTT,CAISRGAWDTQYF
-,TRBV30,-,TRBJ2-2,TGTGCCTGGAGTGTAAACTTTATCACCGGGGAGCTGTTTTTT,CAWSVNFITGELFF
once,TRBV3-1/TRBV3-2,-,TRBJ2-3,TGTGCCAGCAGCCAAGGGAGCGGCACTAGCACAGATACGCAGTATTTT,CASSQGSGTSTDTQYF
-,TRBV15,TRBD1,TRBJ1-2,TGTGCCACCAGCAGACGGACAGGGGAAGATGACTACACCTTC,CATSRRTGEDDYTF
-,TRBV6-1,-,TRBJ1-5,TGTGCCAGCAGTGAAAACTGGGCAGGGAATCAGCCCCAGCATTTT,CASSENWAGNQPQHF
-,TRBV6-6,-,TRBJ1-4,TGTGCCAGCAGTTACAGGGGTCACACTAATGAAAAACTGTTTTTT,CASSYRGHTNEKLFF
-,TRBV10-3,-,TRBJ1-2,TGTGCTTCTGGGGAGTCCCAGGACTATGGCTACACCTTC,CASGESQDYGYTF
-,TRBV2,-,TRBJ2-5,TGTGCCAGCAGTGAAATAAAGGAGTTGGAGACCCAGTACTTC,CASSEIKELETQYF
-,TRBV5-1,TRBD2,TRBJ2-1,TGCGCCAGCGGGGCGGGGGGTACGAATGAGCAGTTCTTC,CASGAGGTNEQFF
-,TRBV28,TRBD1,TRBJ1-1,TGTGCCAGCAGGAGACAGGGGTACACTGAAGCTTTCTTT,CASRRQGYTEAFF
-,TRBV27,-,TRBJ1-6,TGTGCCAGCAGTTTATCGGGTCTAAGGGGGATTCTCCACTTT,CASSLSGLRGILHF
-,TRBV27,-,TRBJ2-7,TGTGCCAGCAGTTCCCGTACGGGGAGCGGGCGAATCTCCTACGAGCAGTACTTC,CASSSRTGSGRISYEQYF
-,TRBV30,TRBD1,TRBJ2-2,TGTGCCTGGAGGGGACAGGGGGCTATCACCGGGGAGCTGTTTTTT,CAWRGQGAITGELFF
-,TRBV3-1/TRBV3-2,-,TRBJ1-1,TGTGCCAGCAGCCAACAGGAGGTAGGGGGCACTGAAGCTTTCTTT,CASSQQEVGGTEAFF
-,TRBV30,-,TRBJ2-7,TGTGCCTGGAGAAAGGGGAGGTTGATCTCCTACGAGCAGTACTTC,CAWRKGRLISYEQYF
-,TRBV28,TRBD1,TRBJ2-7,TGTGCCAGCACCCTAGGACAGGGGGCAGGCTACGAGCAGTACTTC,CASTLGQGAGYEQYF
once,TRBV28,TRBD1,TRBJ2-7,TGTGCCAGCAGTTCCTGGACAGGACCCTACGAGCAGTACTTC,CASSSWTGPYEQYF
-,TRBV7-9,TRBD2,TRBJ2-1,TGTGCCAGCAGCGCCGATAGAGGGGCGGGGGGTTCCTACAATGAGCAGTTCTTC,CASSADRGAGGSYNEQFF
-,TRBV7-3,-,TRBJ2-3,TGTGCCAGCAGCATTAGAGGTGGGGGCGCAGATACGCAGTATTTT,CASSIRGGGADTQYF
-,TRBV12-1,-,TRBJ2-5,TGTGCCAGCAGCTTTCTGGTGCCTCGCGATGGGGGCGCGTCGGAGACCCAGTACTTC,CASSFLVPRDGGASETQYF
-,TRBV5-8,TRBD1,TRBJ2-7,TGTGCCAGCAGCGGACAGGGGGCCGAGCAGTACTTC,CASSGQGAEQYF
-,TRBV9,TRBD2,TRBJ2-7,TGTGCCAGCAGCGCGAGGACTAGCGGGACTTCCTACGAGCAGTACTTC,CASSARTSGTSYEQYF
-,TRBV7-9,TRBD1,TRBJ1-5,TGTGCCAGCAGCTCGTTCAGGGGGTCTAGCAATCAGCCCCAGCATTTT,CASSSFRGSSNQPQHF
-,TRBV7-9,TRBD2,TRBJ2-3,TGTGCCAGCGACCCCCGGCTAGCGGAGAACCCCATTTACACAGATACGCAGTATTTT,CASDPRLAENPIYTDTQYF
-,TRBV15,-,TRBJ2-1,TGTGCCACCAGCAGAGGGGTAGCGGACTCCTACAATGAGCAGTTCTTC,CATSRGVADSYNEQFF
-,TRBV2,TRBD2,TRBJ2-3,TGTGCCAGCAGTGATACCCTAGCGGGACACACAGATACGCAGTATTTT,CASSDTLAGHTDTQYF
-,TRBV27,TRBD1,TRBJ2-5,TGTGCCAGCAGTTTCCAACAGGGGGCAGGTGAGACCCAGTACTTC,CASSFQQGAGETQYF
once,TRBV24-1,-,TRBJ2-7,TGTGCCACCAGATCAGGTGTAGAACCCTACGAGCAGTACTTC,CATRSGVEPYEQYF
-,TRBV2,-,TRBJ2-6,TGTGCCAGCAGTGAACCTGGGCTTGGGGCCAACGTCCTGACTTTC,CASSEPGLGANVLTF
-,TRBV5-1,-,TRBJ2-7,TGCGCCAGCAGCCGTGGGGGGGGCACCTACGAGCAGTACTTC,CASSRGGGTYEQYF